What follows are 16 T cell receptor beta chains derived from one specimen sequenced in a study of technical replicates of blood from a handful of donors. The assay was immunoSEQ multiplex PCR, and TCRdb's table has in-frame clones only and misses some. The sample records 90,000 to 100,000 clones, 95% to 97% being singletons. Sequences were obtained from T cells isolated from PBMCs. These TCRs come from a human donor in good health.

Only one count was recorded for this clone. The chain couples TRBV6-5 to TRBJ2-5; 8 bases line up with TRBD1. Germline V gene sequence: CDR1 MNHEY, CDR2 SVGAGI. V was clipped by 6 bases and J by 4 bases; unmatched bases: 4. CDR3 length: 13 residues. The CDR3 DNA is TGTGCCAGCAGCCCGACAGGGGTAGAGACCCAGTACTTC. Its protein product is CASSPTGVETQYF.

This chain links TRBV7-2 with TRBJ2-5; unclear D gene. In germline, CDR1 is SGHTA, CDR2 FQGNSA. The CDR3 length is 15 residues. V shed 2 bases and J shed 2 bases, with 12 bases lying between them. CDR3 sequence: CASSLNWSGQETQYF. DNA of the CDR3: TGTGCCAGCAGCTTAAATTGGTCAGGTCAAGAGACCCAGTACTTC.

The chain carries TRBV6-1 and TRBJ2-3; D not resolved. Deletions cut 11 bases from V and 8 bases from J, with 14 bases between. The CDR3 totals 11 residues. Germline lookup yields CDR1 MNHNS and CDR2 SASEGT. CDR3: CASRVAATQYF. CDR3 in DNA: TGTGCCTCACGGGTGGCAGCTACGCAGTATTTT.

The chain carries TRBV6-5 and TRBJ2-1; D possibly corresponds to TRBD2 (6 bases). Trimming pared 7 bases from V and 3 bases from J, leaving 10 bases between. The germline gives CDR1 MNHEY, CDR2 SVGAGI. CDR3 length: 13 residues. CDR3 in DNA: TGTGCCAGCACGGGGGAGTTCTACAATGAGCAGTTCTTC. Translation: CASTGEFYNEQFF.

V gene TRBV14 combines with J gene TRBJ2-7; D uncertain. The V end lost 4 bases, the J end lost 4 bases, and 8 bases lay between the germline ends. The CDR3 length is 12 residues. The germline gives CDR1 SGHDN, CDR2 FVKESK. CDR3: CASSLDLYEQYF. In DNA, the CDR3 is TGTGCCAGCAGCCTTGATCTATACGAGCAGTACTTC.

V is TRBV19 and J is TRBJ2-3; 8 positions agree with TRBD1. Trimming removed 4 bases from V and 3 bases from J; junction bases left unmatched: 6. Germline CDR1 and CDR2: LNHDA and SQIVND (reference sequence). The CDR3 consists of 15 residues. The CDR3 sequence: CASSTEQGGTDTQYF. The CDR3 region has the DNA TGTGCCAGTAGTACCGAACAGGGGGGAACAGATACGCAGTATTTT.

The chain is built from TRBV4-1 and TRBJ2-1; D is perhaps TRBD2 (5 bases). The germline CDR1 and CDR2 sequences are MGHRA and YSYEKL. The CDR3 length is 12 residues. Trimming cost V 4 bases and J 7 bases, with 8 bases left between them. The CDR3 is CASSLDFNEQFF. The DNA of the CDR3 is TGCGCCAGCAGCCTGGACTTTAATGAGCAGTTCTTC.

The chain is built from TRBV19 and TRBJ2-2; 8 bases match TRBD2. Trimming took 7 bases from V and 5 from J; bases not matched to a gene: 3. CDR3 length: 13 residues. Looked up from germline, CDR1 is LNHDA and CDR2 is SQIVND (reference sequence). CDR3 region: CASNLAGTGELFF. CDR3 sequence (DNA): TGTGCCAGTAATTTAGCGGGGACCGGGGAGCTGTTTTTT.

The chain combines TRBV9 with TRBJ2-3, with 13 bases that match TRBD2. Germline values: CDR1 SGDLS, CDR2 YYNGEE. The CDR3 contains 17 residues. With V trimmed by 4 bases and J by 4 bases, 9 bases remained unmatched. The CDR3 DNA reads TGTGCCAGCAGCAGAACTAGCGGGAGGGCCGGGCCAGATACGCAGTATTTT. This sequence encodes CASSRTSGRAGPDTQYF.

V usage is TRBV7-9 and J usage is TRBJ1-1, with D possibly TRBD1 on 6 matching bases. In germline, CDR1 is SEHNR, CDR2 FQNEAQ (reference sequence). The CDR3 spans 16 residues. V dropped 4 bases and J dropped 0 bases, with 15 bases sitting between them. CDR3 sequence: CASSSKGQTMNTEAFF. CDR3 DNA: TGTGCCAGCAGCTCGAAGGGACAAACCATGAACACTGAAGCTTTCTTT. Complete variable domain (other parts from reference TRBV7-9 and TRBJ1-1): DTGVSQNPRHKITKRGQNVTFRCDPISEHNRLYWYRQTLGQGPEFLTYFQNEAQLEKSRLLSDRFSAERPKGSFSTLEIQRTEQGDSAMYLCASSSKGQTMNTEAFFGQGTRLTVV.

CDR3 amino acids: CASSNQGKQETQYF. Written as DNA, the CDR3 is TGTGCCAGCAGCAACCAGGGAAAGCAAGAGACCCAGTACTTC. The rearrangement joins TRBV13 to TRBJ2-5; possibly TRBD1 for D (5 bases). This CDR3 spans 14 amino acids. Germline CDR1 reads PRHDT; CDR2 reads FYEKMQ (reference sequence). Trimming took 5 bases from V and 2 from J, leaving 12 bases between them. The variable domain in full, with the rest retrieved from reference TRBV13 and TRBJ2-5, is AAGVIQSPRHLIKEKRETATLKCYPIPRHDTVYWYQQGPGQDPQFLISFYEKMQSDKGSIPDRFSAQQFSDYHSELNMSSLELGDSALYFCASSNQGKQETQYFGPGTRLLVL.

V is TRBV5-1 and J is TRBJ2-7; 10 positions match TRBD2. CDR3 length: 13 amino acids. J gave up 3 bases and V 5 bases, and 2 bases lay outside the gene matches. The germline CDR1 and CDR2 sequences are SGHRS and YFSETQ. CDR3 coding DNA: TGCGCCAGCAGAATAGCGGGAGGCTACGAGCAGTACTTC. Translated: CASRIAGGYEQYF.

The chain uses TRBV7-8 and TRBJ1-1; 10 bases align to TRBD1. Germline CDR1 reads SGHVS; CDR2 reads FQNEAQ. This CDR3 contains 19 residues. V lost 2 bases, J lost 4 bases, and 16 bases stayed unmatched. CDR3 nucleotides: TGTGCCAGCAGCTTAATCCTAATCGGACAGGGGGACGGATTCACTGAAGCTTTCTTT. The encoded protein is CASSLILIGQGDGFTEAFF.

This clone came up once. CDR3 region: CATLKGGQQYF. CDR3 nucleotide sequence: TGTGCCACCCTAAAAGGGGGCCAGCAGTACTTC. This rearrangement joins TRBV7-9 to TRBJ2-7, with TRBD1 matching over 7 bases. This CDR3 contains 11 residues. Germline V CDR1 and CDR2: SEHNR, FQNEAQ (reference sequence). V lost 10 bases to trimming and J lost 8 bases; unmatched junction nucleotides: 8.

This chain connects TRBV18 to TRBJ2-1; maybe TRBD1 (5 bases). Germline V gene data show CDR1 as KGHSH and CDR2 as LQKENI. V lost 3 bases and J 9 bases, leaving 21 bases between the germline ends. CDR3 length: 16 residues. CDR3 residues: CASSPQGGASASEQFF. The CDR3 nucleotides read TGTGCCAGCTCACCTCAGGGCGGCGCTTCAGCGAGTGAGCAGTTCTTC.

This clone has just one count. J is TRBJ2-3 and V is TRBV2; TRBD1 matches at 8 bases. Per the germline V gene, CDR1 is SNHLY and CDR2 is FYNNEI. V lost 9 bases and J lost 6; bases outside the gene matches: 17. The CDR3 has 16 amino acids. The CDR3 bases are TGTGCCAGGAGCGGCTTGACAGGGGAGAGTTGGGATACGCAGTATTTT. Translated, it gives CARSGLTGESWDTQYF.